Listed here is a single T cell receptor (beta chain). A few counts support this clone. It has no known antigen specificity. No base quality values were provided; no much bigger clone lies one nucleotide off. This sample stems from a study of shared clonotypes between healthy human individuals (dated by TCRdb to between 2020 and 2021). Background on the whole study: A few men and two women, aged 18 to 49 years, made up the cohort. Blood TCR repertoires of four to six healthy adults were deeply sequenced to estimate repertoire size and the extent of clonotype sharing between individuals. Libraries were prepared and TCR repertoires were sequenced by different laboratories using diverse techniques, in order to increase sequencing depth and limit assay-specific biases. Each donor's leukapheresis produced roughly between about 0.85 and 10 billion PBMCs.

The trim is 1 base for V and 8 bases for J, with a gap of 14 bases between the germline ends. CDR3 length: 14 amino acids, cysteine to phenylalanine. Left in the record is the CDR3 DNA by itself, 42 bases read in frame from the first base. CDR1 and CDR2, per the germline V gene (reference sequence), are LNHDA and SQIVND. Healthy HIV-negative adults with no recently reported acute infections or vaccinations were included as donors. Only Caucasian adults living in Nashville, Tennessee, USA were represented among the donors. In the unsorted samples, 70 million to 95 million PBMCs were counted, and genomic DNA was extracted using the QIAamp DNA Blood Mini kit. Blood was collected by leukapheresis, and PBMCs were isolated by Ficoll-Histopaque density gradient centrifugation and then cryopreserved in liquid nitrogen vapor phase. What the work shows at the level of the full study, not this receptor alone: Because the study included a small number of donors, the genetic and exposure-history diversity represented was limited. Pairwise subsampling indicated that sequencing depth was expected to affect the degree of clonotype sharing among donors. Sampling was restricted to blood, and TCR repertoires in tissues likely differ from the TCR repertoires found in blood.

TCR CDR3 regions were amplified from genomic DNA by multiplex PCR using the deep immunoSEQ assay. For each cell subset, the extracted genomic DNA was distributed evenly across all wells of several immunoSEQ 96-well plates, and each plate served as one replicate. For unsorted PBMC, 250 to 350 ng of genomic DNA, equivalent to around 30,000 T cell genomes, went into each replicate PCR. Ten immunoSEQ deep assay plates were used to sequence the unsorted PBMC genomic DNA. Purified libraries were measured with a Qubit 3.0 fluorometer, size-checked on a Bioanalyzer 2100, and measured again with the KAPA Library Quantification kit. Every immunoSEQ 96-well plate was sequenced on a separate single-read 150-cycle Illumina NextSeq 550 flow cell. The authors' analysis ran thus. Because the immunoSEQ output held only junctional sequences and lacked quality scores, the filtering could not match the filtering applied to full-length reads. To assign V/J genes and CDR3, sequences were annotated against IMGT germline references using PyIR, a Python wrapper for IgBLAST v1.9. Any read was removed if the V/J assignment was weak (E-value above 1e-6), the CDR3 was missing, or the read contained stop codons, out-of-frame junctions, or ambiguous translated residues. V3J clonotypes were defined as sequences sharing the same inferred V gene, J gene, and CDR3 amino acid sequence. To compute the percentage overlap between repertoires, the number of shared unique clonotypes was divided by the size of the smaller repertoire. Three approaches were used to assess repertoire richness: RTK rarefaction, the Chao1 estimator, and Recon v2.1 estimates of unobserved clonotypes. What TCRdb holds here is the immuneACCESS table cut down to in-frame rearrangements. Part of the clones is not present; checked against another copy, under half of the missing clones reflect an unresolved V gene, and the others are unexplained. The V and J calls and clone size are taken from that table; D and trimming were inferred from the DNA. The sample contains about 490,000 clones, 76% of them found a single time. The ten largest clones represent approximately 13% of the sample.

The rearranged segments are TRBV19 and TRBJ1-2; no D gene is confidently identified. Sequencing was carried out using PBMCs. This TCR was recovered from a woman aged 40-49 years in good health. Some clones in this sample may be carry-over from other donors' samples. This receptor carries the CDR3 CASSIVAAGGGYTF. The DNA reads TGTGCCAGTAGTATAGTGGCAGCCGGCGGCGGCTACACCTTC.